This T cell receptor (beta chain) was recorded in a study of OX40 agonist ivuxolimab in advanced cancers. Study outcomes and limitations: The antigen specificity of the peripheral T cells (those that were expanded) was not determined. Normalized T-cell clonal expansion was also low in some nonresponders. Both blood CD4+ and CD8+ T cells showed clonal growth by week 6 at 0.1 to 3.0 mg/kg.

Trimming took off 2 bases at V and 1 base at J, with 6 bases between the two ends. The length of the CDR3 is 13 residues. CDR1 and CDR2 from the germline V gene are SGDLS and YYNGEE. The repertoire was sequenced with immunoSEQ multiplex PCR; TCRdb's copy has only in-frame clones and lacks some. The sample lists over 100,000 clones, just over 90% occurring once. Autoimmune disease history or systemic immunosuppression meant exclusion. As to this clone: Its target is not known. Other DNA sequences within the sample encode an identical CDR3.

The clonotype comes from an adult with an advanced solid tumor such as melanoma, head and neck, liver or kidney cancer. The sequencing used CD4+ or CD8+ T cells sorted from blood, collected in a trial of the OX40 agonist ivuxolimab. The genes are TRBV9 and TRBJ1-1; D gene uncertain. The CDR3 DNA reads TGTGCCAGCAGCGTGACTGGGAACACTGAAGCTTTCTTT. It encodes CASSVTGNTEAFF.